The clone carrying this TCR beta chain was observed many times. What it recognizes is unknown. The data were taken from a study of early T cells in non-severe SARS-CoV-2 infection. V trimming: 3 bases; J trimming: 4 bases; junction bases outside the gene matches: 3. The germline V gene has CDR1 MGHRA and CDR2 YSYEKL. This CDR3 is built from 13 residues. Using its own MiXCR run on the 5' RACE reads, TCRdb lists one record per CDR3 protein. The sample lists under 50,000 distinct CDR3 sequences, about 4.1% occurring once. General study results and limits: CD4 and private specificities were missed by VDJdb matching, which favored anti-spike CD8 responses.

Sequenced sample: whole blood. The chain recombines TRBV4-1 with TRBJ2-7; TRBD1 aligns across 7 bases. This clonotype was sampled from an adult who was a healthcare worker with PCR-confirmed SARS-CoV-2 infection or an uninfected control (not recorded which). The CDR3, as DNA: TGCGCCAGCAGCCAGGTGGGACAGTACGAGCAGTACTTC. Translation: CASSQVGQYEQYF.